By proportion, the clone carrying this T cell receptor (beta chain) is medium-sized (0.01 to 0.1%). Its cognate antigen is unknown. Germline V lookup: CDR1 MNHNS, CDR2 SASEGT. The CDR3 runs 16 residues. Trimming removed 1 base from V and 5 bases from J, with 15 bases in between. These data belong to a study of spatial heterogeneity in lung cancer. As for the study in general: In the raw reads, each unique TCR and UMI combination was present more than ten times on average.

Documented time point: sample taken at primary tumor resection. Unsorted whole RNA of tumor, nontumor lung or frozen PBMC was sequenced. The donor population consisted of just over 70 patients with untreated, early-stage non-small cell lung cancer. Individual TCR cDNA molecules each bore their own unique molecular identifier. Via MiXCR, TCRdb re-called the 5' RACE reads, giving one row per CDR3 protein. The table lists under 13,000 distinct CDR3 sequences, roughly 24% of them singletons. Study-wide results and limits: There were more appearances of ubiquitous expanded tumor TCRs in blood at resection than at follow-up.

The TCR comes from a female donor with early-stage non-small cell lung cancer. Sequences were derived from PBMCs, sampled at surgery. The V gene is TRBV6-1, the J gene TRBJ2-1; D is possibly TRBD1 (6 bases). As DNA, the CDR3 is TGTGCCAGCAGTGAAGTAACCGACAGGTTTCACAATGAGCAGTTCTTC. It codes for CASSEVTDRFHNEQFF.